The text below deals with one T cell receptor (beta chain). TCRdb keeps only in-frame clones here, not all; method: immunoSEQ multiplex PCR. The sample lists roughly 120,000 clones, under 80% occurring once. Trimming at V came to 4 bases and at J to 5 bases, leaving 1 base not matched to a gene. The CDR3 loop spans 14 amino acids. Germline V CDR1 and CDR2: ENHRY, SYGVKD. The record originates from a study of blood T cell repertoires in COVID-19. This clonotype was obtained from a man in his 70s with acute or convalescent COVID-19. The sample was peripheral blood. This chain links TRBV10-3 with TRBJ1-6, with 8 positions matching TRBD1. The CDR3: CAISVDRDNSPLHF. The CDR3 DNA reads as TGTGCCATCAGTGTGGACAGGGATAATTCACCCCTCCACTTT.